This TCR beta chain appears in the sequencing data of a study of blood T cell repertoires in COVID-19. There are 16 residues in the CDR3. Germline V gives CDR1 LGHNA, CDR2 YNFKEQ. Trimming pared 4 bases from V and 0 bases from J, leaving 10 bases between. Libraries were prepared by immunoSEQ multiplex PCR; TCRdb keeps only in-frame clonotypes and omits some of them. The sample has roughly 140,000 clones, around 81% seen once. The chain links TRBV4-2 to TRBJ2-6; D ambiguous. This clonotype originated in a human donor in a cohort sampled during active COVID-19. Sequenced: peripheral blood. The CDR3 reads CASSRDTNSGANVLTF. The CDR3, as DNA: TGTGCCAGCAGCCGAGACACTAACTCTGGGGCCAACGTCCTGACTTTC.